These 13 T cell receptor beta chains came from one sample sequenced in a study of control samples from healthy donors and cancer patients. Using immunoSEQ multiplex PCR, the repertoire was profiled, and TCRdb retains in-frame clones only, with some absent. The table includes over 100,000 clones, about 90% detected once. Sequenced input: blood. The receptor source for this set is a woman aged 50 to 60 in good health.

The chain uses TRBV28 and TRBJ1-2; tentatively, D is TRBD1 (5 bases). This CDR3 comprises 14 residues. V gave up 7 bases and J gave up 3 bases, with 15 bases separating them. Germline CDR1 reads MDHEN; CDR2 reads SYDVKM. The chain's CDR3 is CASISPGLDYGYTF. The CDR3 nucleotides read TGTGCCAGCATCTCCCCGGGGCTCGACTATGGCTACACCTTC.

V gene TRBV28 combines with J gene TRBJ2-7; 9 bases fit TRBD1. CDR1 MDHEN and CDR2 SYDVKM come from the germline V gene. V shed 6 bases, J shed 5 bases, and the junction held 8 bases outside the gene matches. The CDR3 totals 14 residues. This CDR3 reads CASSWGQGFHEQYF. CDR3 nucleotide sequence: TGTGCCAGCAGCTGGGGACAGGGTTTTCACGAGCAGTACTTC.

The gene calls are TRBV14 and TRBJ2-7, with D perhaps matching TRBD1 (6 bases). The germline V and J ends were trimmed by 5 bases and 3 bases, with 17 bases remaining between them. Per germline, CDR1 SGHDN and CDR2 FVKESK. This CDR3 region has 15 residues. This CDR3 reads CASSARQASLYEQYF. The DNA of the CDR3 is TGTGCCAGCAGCGCACGACAGGCCAGTCTCTACGAGCAGTACTTC.

The chain links TRBV2 to TRBJ1-6, with a possible D match to TRBD1 (5 bases). Looked up from germline, CDR1 is SNHLY and CDR2 is FYNNEI. The CDR3 is made up of 15 amino acids. V was cut by 3 bases and J by 9 bases, with 15 bases left in between. This CDR3 is CASSDYQGSRSPLHF. The CDR3 DNA sequence: TGTGCCAGCAGTGATTACCAGGGTTCACGTTCACCCCTCCACTTT. The variable domain in full, with the rest retrieved from reference TRBV2 and TRBJ1-6, is EPEVTQTPSHQVTQMGQEVILRCVPISNHLYFYWYRQILGQKVEFLVSFYNNEISEKSEIFDDQFSVERPDGSNFTLKIRSTKLEDSAMYFCASSDYQGSRSPLHFGNGTRLTVT.

In nucleotides, the CDR3 is TGTGCCACCAGCAGAGAATTAGCGGGAGGGCAGGTTGAGCAGTTCTTC. Translation: CATSRELAGGQVEQFF. The chain is built from TRBV15 and TRBJ2-1; 11 bases match TRBD2. Trimming cost V 0 bases and J 9 bases; bases outside gene matches: 7. The CDR3 consists of 16 residues. CDR1 is LNHNV and CDR2 is YYDKDF in the germline V gene (reference sequence).

V usage is TRBV10-3 and J usage is TRBJ2-7; unclear D gene. The germline V and J ends were trimmed by 1 base and 6 bases, with 10 bases remaining between them. This CDR3 region has 13 residues. Germline V gene sequence: CDR1 ENHRY, CDR2 SYGVKD. CDR3 in amino acids: CAISELGISEQYF. The CDR3 coding sequence is TGTGCCATCAGTGAGTTGGGGATCTCCGAGCAGTACTTC.

This CDR3 is CASSVVGGISGTDTQYF. The DNA of the CDR3 is TGTGCCAGCAGCGTAGTGGGTGGGATTAGCGGGACAGATACGCAGTATTTT. This chain links TRBV9 with TRBJ2-3; TRBD2 matches 7 bases. The CDR3 runs to 17 residues. V lost 0 bases and J lost 3; bases outside the gene matches: 10. Germline CDR1 reads SGDLS; CDR2 reads YYNGEE. The full variable domain, its missing parts supplied by reference TRBV9 and TRBJ2-3, is DSGVTQTPKHLITATGQRVTLRCSPRSGDLSVYWYQQSLDQGLQFLIQYYNGEERAKGNILERFSAQQFPDLHSELNLSSLELGDSALYFCASSVVGGISGTDTQYFGPGTRLTVL.

This chain connects TRBV5-1 to TRBJ1-1; no reliable D call. V was pared by 2 bases and J by 5 bases, with 13 bases between. Germline-derived CDR1 and CDR2 are SGHRS and YFSETQ. The CDR3 loop spans 14 amino acids. CDR3 region: CASSFGSGITEAFF. In DNA, the CDR3 is TGCGCCAGCAGCTTTGGATCGGGGATAACTGAAGCTTTCTTT.

This chain links TRBV28 with TRBJ2-5; D gene uncertain. CDR3 size: 15 residues. Germline V gene lookup returns CDR1 MDHEN and CDR2 SYDVKM. V lost 5 bases, J lost 2 bases, and 15 bases lay in between. The CDR3 DNA reads TGTGCCAGCAGTGCCGATCGGGTGAGACAAGAGACCCAGTACTTC. It is translated as CASSADRVRQETQYF. Based on the CDR3 plus reference TRBV28 and TRBJ2-5, the full variable domain is DVKVTQSSRYLVKRTGEKVFLECVQDMDHENMFWYRQDPGLGLRLIYFSYDVKMKEKGDIPEGYSVSREKKERFSLILESASTNQTSMYLCASSADRVRQETQYFGPGTRLLVL.

The chain is built from TRBV6-6 and TRBJ1-6; 9 bases align to TRBD1. V shed 2 bases, J shed 8 bases, and the junction held 4 bases outside the gene matches. CDR1 is MNHNY, CDR2 SVGAGI, per germline (reference sequence). This CDR3 has 15 amino acids. CDR3 residues: CASSYRDRAYSPLHF. In DNA, the CDR3 is TGTGCCAGCAGTTACCGGGACAGGGCTTATTCACCCCTCCACTTT.

The V call is TRBV6-5, the J call TRBJ1-5; D remains ambiguous. Trimming removed 6 bases from V and 5 bases from J, with 11 bases in between. Germline CDR1 and CDR2: MNHEY and SVGAGI. The CDR3 sequence is 13 residues long. CDR3 loop: CASSDRVDQPQHF. In DNA form, the CDR3 reads TGTGCCAGCAGCGACCGGGTGGATCAGCCCCAGCATTTT.

This chain links TRBV7-2 with TRBJ1-1, with D unresolved. Trimming cost V 3 bases and J 4 bases, with 6 bases left between them. This CDR3 has 12 residues. CDR1 and CDR2 from the germline V gene are SGHTA and FQGNSA. CDR3 residues: CASSFSLTEAFF. CDR3 DNA: TGTGCCAGCAGCTTTTCTCTCACTGAAGCTTTCTTT.

This chain joins TRBV5-1 and TRBJ2-1, with 9 bases aligning to TRBD1. CDR1 is SGHRS and CDR2 is YFSETQ in the germline V gene. This CDR3 has 15 residues. V shed 4 bases and J 10 bases; nucleotides not matched to a gene: 12. The CDR3 loop is CASSPAGTGNTEQFF. In nucleotides, the CDR3 is TGCGCCAGCAGCCCTGCCGGGACAGGGAACACCGAGCAGTTCTTC.